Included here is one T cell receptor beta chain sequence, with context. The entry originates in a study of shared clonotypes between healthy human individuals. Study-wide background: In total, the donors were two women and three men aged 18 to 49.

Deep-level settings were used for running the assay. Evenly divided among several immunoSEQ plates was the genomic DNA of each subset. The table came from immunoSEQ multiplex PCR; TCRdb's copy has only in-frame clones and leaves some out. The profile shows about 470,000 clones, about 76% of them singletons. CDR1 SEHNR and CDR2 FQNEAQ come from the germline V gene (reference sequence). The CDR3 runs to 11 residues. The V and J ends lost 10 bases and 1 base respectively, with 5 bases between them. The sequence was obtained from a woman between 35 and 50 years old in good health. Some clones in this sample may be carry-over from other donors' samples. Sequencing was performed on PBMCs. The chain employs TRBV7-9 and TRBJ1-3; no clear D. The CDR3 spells CATRSGNTIYF. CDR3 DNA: TGTGCCACACGATCTGGAAACACCATATATTTT.